This is a list of T cell receptor beta chains from one sample in a study of brain T cells in children with intractable seizures. Assay used: immunoSEQ multiplex PCR; TCRdb lists only in-frame clones, some missing. This repertoire shows 340,000 or so clones, about 93% found once; its top ten account for 5.5% to 6%. Sample: peripheral blood, taken 4 to 5 months after surgery. The source of these receptors is a boy younger than two with tuberous sclerosis and intractable seizures. The CDR3 runs from the conserved cysteine through the conserved F or W. D genes are given only for firm matches. Where a row states a size, it is once, few, many or the class of an expanded clone; other rows omit it.

clone_size,v_call,d_call,j_call,cdr3_nt,cdr3_aa
.,TRBV29-1,.,TRBJ2-7,TGCAGCGTTGGGACGTGGGGCTTCTCCTACGAGCAGTACTTC,CSVGTWGFSYEQYF
.,TRBV13,.,TRBJ1-1,TGTGCCAGCAGCTTAGTGAACGAGAACACTGAAGCTTTCTTT,CASSLVNENTEAFF
.,TRBV10-3,TRBD1,TRBJ2-2,TGTGCCATCAATAATGGGGCGGAACAGGGGACCGGGGAGCTGTTTTTT,CAINNGAEQGTGELFF
.,TRBV24-1,.,TRBJ2-1,TGTGCCACCAGTGCTCCCGACCGGGGCAATGAGCAGTTCTTC,CATSAPDRGNEQFF
once,TRBV9,TRBD1,TRBJ2-3,TGTGCCAGCAGCGGGGGACAGGAGAGCACAGATACGCAGTATTTT,CASSGGQESTDTQYF
.,TRBV24-1,.,TRBJ2-2,TGTGCCACCAGTGGGTCAGGGGCGAACACCGGGGAGCTGTTTTTT,CATSGSGANTGELFF
.,TRBV19,.,TRBJ1-2,TGTGCCAGTAGTATTGTTTCTAACTATGGCTACACCTTC,CASSIVSNYGYTF
.,TRBV28,.,TRBJ2-3,TGTGCCAGCAGTTTGGCTTCAGATACGCAGTATTTT,CASSLASDTQYF
.,TRBV25-1,.,TRBJ1-2,TGTGCCAGCAGTGAATTGGGAGGGTTCTATGGCTACACCTTC,CASSELGGFYGYTF
.,TRBV24-1,.,TRBJ1-2,TGTGCCACCAGTGATAAGGACGGCTACACCTTC,CATSDKDGYTF
.,TRBV6-5,.,TRBJ1-1,TGTGCCAGCAGTACCCTTAAAGGGGGGTGGGCTTTCTTT,CASSTLKGGWAFF
.,TRBV2,.,TRBJ2-7,TGTGCCAGCATAGGGGTCTCCTACGAGCAGTACTTC,CASIGVSYEQYF
few,TRBV14,.,TRBJ2-3,TGTGCCAGCAGCCAAGTCGTGGGGGCGTTCGCGGATACGCAGTATTTT,CASSQVVGAFADTQYF
.,TRBV6-6,.,TRBJ2-7,TGTGCCAGCACCCCCAGCCCTAGCTCCTACGAGCAGTACTTC,CASTPSPSSYEQYF
.,TRBV3-1/TRBV3-2,.,TRBJ1-1,TGTGCCAGCAGCCAAGACCTCCGGGGCCTGAACACTGAAGCTTTCTTT,CASSQDLRGLNTEAFF
once,TRBV15,TRBD1,TRBJ2-1,TGTGCCACCAGCAAGCGAAAGGTCCTTGAAGTCGGACAGGCCTCCTACAATGAGCAGTTCTTC,CATSKRKVLEVGQASYNEQFF
.,TRBV5-6,.,TRBJ2-5,TGTGCCAGCAGCTTGTTTGAGGGGGTTGGGACCCAGTACTTC,CASSLFEGVGTQYF
once,TRBV5-6,TRBD1,TRBJ2-7,TGTGCCAGCAGAGACCGGGACAGATCCTACGAGCAGTACTTC,CASRDRDRSYEQYF
.,TRBV25-1,TRBD2,TRBJ2-1,TGTGCCAGCAGTGAAGTGAGTAGCGGGAGGGCCCTCAAGAATGAGCAGTTCTTC,CASSEVSSGRALKNEQFF
.,TRBV28,.,TRBJ1-4,TGTGCCAGCGGCAGGACCGGGGGCGGGGGAGAAAAACTGTTTTTT,CASGRTGGGGEKLFF
.,TRBV2,.,TRBJ1-1,TGTGCCAGTTGGACAGTTATCGACACTGAAGCTTTCTTT,CASWTVIDTEAFF
.,TRBV9,.,TRBJ2-1,TGTGCCAGCAGCGTAGGACCGAACGGAGACAATGAGCAGTTCTTC,CASSVGPNGDNEQFF
.,TRBV11-2,TRBD2,TRBJ2-1,TGTGCCAGCAGAGCTAGGCTAGCGGGGGATTCCTCCTACAATGAGCAGTTCTTC,CASRARLAGDSSYNEQFF
.,TRBV18,.,TRBJ1-1,TGTGCCAGCTCACCACCGAACAGGAGACAGGTGGTACTAACTGAAGCTTTCTTT,CASSPPNRRQVVLTEAFF
once,TRBV7-3,TRBD1,TRBJ2-7,TGTGCCAGCGGTCCAGACAGGGTGGAACCCTACGAGCAGTACTTC,CASGPDRVEPYEQYF
.,TRBV3-1/TRBV3-2,.,TRBJ1-1,TGTGCCAGCAGCCAAGGGTATAACACTGAAGCTTTCTTT,CASSQGYNTEAFF
.,TRBV7-9,TRBD2,TRBJ2-7,TGTGCCAGCAGCGCCGAGGGACTAGCGGAGACCTACGAGCAGTACTTC,CASSAEGLAETYEQYF
.,TRBV24-1,TRBD2,TRBJ2-2,TGTGCCACCAGTGATCTAGCGGGAGGGCCGGAAAACGGGGAGCTGTTTTTT,CATSDLAGGPENGELFF
.,TRBV7-3,.,TRBJ2-1,TGTGCCAGCAGCCCAACGGACGGAGACAATGAGCAGTTCTTC,CASSPTDGDNEQFF
.,TRBV14,TRBD2,TRBJ2-7,TGTGCCAGCAGCCAAGACCGACTAGCGGGGGGCCGCTACGAGCAGTACTTC,CASSQDRLAGGRYEQYF
.,TRBV7-9,TRBD1,TRBJ2-7,TGTGCCAGCAGCGACCGGGACAGAGTCTACGAGCAGTACTTC,CASSDRDRVYEQYF
.,TRBV13,.,TRBJ1-2,TGTGCCAGCAGCTTAGGCCTTCTTCCCATAGGACCTGAGCCCGAGAGGCTCTTC,CASSLGLLPIGPEPERLF